A single sample is the source of the 25 T cell receptor beta chains below, sequenced in a study of Graves' ophthalmopathy and Graves' hyperthyroidism. Amplified TCR beta CDR3 regions were obtained using RNA transcripts as template. Investigators did first-round RT-PCR with HTBI primers, then second-round multiplex PCR. Each CDR3 protein gets one entry after TCRdb re-called the multiplex PCR reads with MiXCR. The sample has over 450,000 distinct CDR3 sequences, approximately 15% seen once; the top ten hold roughly 10%. Sequenced sample: blood. Receptors were obtained from a woman aged 25-40 years with Graves' ophthalmopathy.

The CDR3 loop is CASSHEGGLNTEAFF. CDR3 DNA sequence: TGCGCCAGCAGCCATGAAGGGGGTTTGAACACTGAAGCTTTCTTT. The chain combines TRBV4-1 with TRBJ1-1; TRBD1 might be the D (6 bases). Germline CDR1 is MGHRA and CDR2 is YSYEKL. The CDR3 has 15 residues. Trimming pared 3 bases from V and 0 bases from J, leaving 11 bases between.

This clonotype occurred many times. The CDR3 nucleotides read TGTGCCAGCAGTTTAACAAGTCTCACTGAAGCTTTCTTT. Its protein is CASSLTSLTEAFF. This chain connects TRBV12-3 or TRBV12-4 to TRBJ1-1; no firm D call. The CDR3 is 13 residues long. The V gene lost 2 bases and the J gene lost 4 bases, with 8 bases spanning the gap.

The sample holds a few counts of this clonotype. The CDR3 sequence: CSVAMGEWTGELFF. CDR3 in DNA: TGCAGCGTTGCCATGGGAGAATGGACCGGGGAGCTGTTTTTT. The rearrangement joins TRBV29-1 to TRBJ2-2; D is perhaps TRBD2 (5 bases). V was pared by 4 bases and J by 5 bases, with 14 bases between. Germline V CDR1 and CDR2: SQVTM, ANQGSEA. The CDR3 is 14 residues long.

This clonotype was seen at least ten times. The rearrangement links TRBV6-1 to TRBJ2-2; no firm D call. The CDR3 is 15 residues long. CDR1 and CDR2 from the germline V gene are MNHNS and SASEGT. V lost 4 bases, J lost 2 bases, and 11 bases lay in between. This CDR3 reads CASSVWQSNTGELFF. In nucleotides, the CDR3 is TGTGCCAGCAGTGTGTGGCAGTCCAACACCGGGGAGCTGTTTTTT.

The chain is built from TRBV5-6 and TRBJ2-2, with a weak D call TRBD2 (6 bases). This CDR3 is built from 15 residues. From germline, CDR1 is SGHDT and CDR2 YYEEEE. Deletions cut 2 bases from V and 6 bases from J, with 14 bases between. The CDR3 DNA is TGTGCCAGCAGCTTAATATTCGGGACTCCCGGGGAGCTGTTTTTT. Residues: CASSLIFGTPGELFF. Together with reference TRBV5-6 and TRBJ2-2, the CDR3 gives the full variable domain: DAGVTQSPTHLIKTRGQQVTLRCSPKSGHDTVSWYQQALGQGPQFIFQYYEEEERQRGNFPDRFSGHQFPNYSSELNVNALLLGDSALYLCASSLIFGTPGELFFGEGSRLTVL.

In its sample, this clonotype was seen a few times. V gene TRBV11-2 combines with J gene TRBJ1-3; maybe TRBD1 (5 bases). Per the germline V gene, CDR1 is SGHAT and CDR2 is FQNNGV. V was shortened by 1 base and J by 0 bases, with 10 bases between the two germline ends. This CDR3 is built from 16 residues. CDR3 loop: CASSLGGWYSGNTIYF. In nucleotides, the CDR3 is TGTGCCAGCAGCTTAGGGGGGTGGTACTCTGGAAACACCATATATTTT.

This clonotype was recorded many times. The CDR3 bases are TGCAGTGCTAGAGGACAGAGCTATGGCTACACCTTC. Encoded protein: CSARGQSYGYTF. This chain connects TRBV20-1 to TRBJ1-2, with D possibly TRBD1 on 5 matching bases. V dropped 1 base and J dropped 4 bases, with 7 bases sitting between them. Per germline, CDR1 DFQATT and CDR2 SNEGSKA (reference sequence). This CDR3 has 12 amino acids.

This clonotype was seen at least ten times. The rearrangement links TRBV20-1 to TRBJ2-7, with no clear D. V lost 4 bases and J lost 0, with 10 bases in between. CDR1 and CDR2 (germline): DFQATT, SNEGSKA (reference sequence). There are 13 residues in the CDR3. CDR3 in amino acids: CSANYFRSYEQYF. The DNA of the CDR3 is TGCAGTGCTAACTACTTTCGCTCCTACGAGCAGTACTTC.

This clonotype appeared a single time. This clone may be a read error of a much larger clone one base away. V and J are TRBV20-1 and TRBJ2-7; D unresolved. The germline CDR1 and CDR2 sequences are DFQATT and SNEGSKA (reference sequence). This CDR3 contains 13 residues. CDR3 bases: TGCAGTTCTAGTGCCGGGTACCTAGGCGAGCAGTACTTC. It specifies CSSSAGYLGEQYF.

The chain carries TRBV20-1 and TRBJ2-1; weak D call: TRBD1 (5 bases). V dropped 1 base and J dropped 9 bases, with 19 bases sitting between them. CDR3 length: 15 residues. The V gene's germline CDR1 is DFQATT and CDR2 SNEGSKA (reference sequence). In DNA, the CDR3 is TGCAGTGCTAGAGGGGGTCAGGGAAACGCTGGTGAGCAGTTCTTC. It specifies CSARGGQGNAGEQFF.

This rearrangement joins TRBV12-3 or TRBV12-4 to TRBJ1-2; the D gene is possibly TRBD1 (5 bases). The CDR3 contains 15 residues. V was clipped by 6 bases and J by 0 bases, with 14 bases between them. CDR3 bases: TGTGCCAGCAGCCCGGGGCAGGGCTCTAACTATGGCTACACCTTC. Protein: CASSPGQGSNYGYTF.

The rearrangement links TRBV13 to TRBJ2-5; 9 nucleotides agree with TRBD1. Losses at the gene ends were 4 bases for V and 2 bases for J; bases not matched to a gene: 5. Germline V gene sequence: CDR1 PRHDT, CDR2 FYEKMQ (reference sequence). The CDR3 is 15 residues long. The CDR3 DNA reads TGTGCCAGCAGCTCGGGACAGGGCGAGCAAGAGACCCAGTACTTC. Protein: CASSSGQGEQETQYF.

This clonotype was counted at least ten times. This sequence joins TRBV12-5 and TRBJ1-1, with D unclear. Germline V gene data show CDR1 as LGHNT and CDR2 as FRNRAP. The CDR3 covers 16 residues. Trimming removed 5 bases at V and 5 bases at J, with 21 bases between. CDR3 sequence reads: CASGPPSAGLGTEAFF. CDR3 nucleotide sequence: TGTGCTAGTGGTCCCCCCTCCGCTGGCCTCGGAACTGAAGCTTTCTTT.

This clonotype was seen at least ten times. The genes are TRBV6-1 and TRBJ1-1; 8 positions match TRBD1. The CDR3 length is 14 residues. Losses at the gene ends were 5 bases for V and 7 bases for J; bases not matched to a gene: 9. Germline CDR1 and CDR2: MNHNS and SASEGT. This chain's CDR3 is CASSQQSGTGEAFF. CDR3 DNA sequence: TGTGCCAGCAGTCAACAATCCGGGACAGGTGAAGCTTTCTTT.

This clonotype appeared many times. The gene calls are TRBV27 and TRBJ2-7; TRBD2 matches at 7 bases. CDR3 length: 13 amino acids. V lost 6 bases, J lost 2 bases, and 4 bases stayed unmatched. Germline-derived CDR1 and CDR2 are MNHEY and SMNVEV (reference sequence). In DNA, the CDR3 is TGTGCCAGCAGCACCGGGACTACCTACGAGCAGTACTTC. Amino acid sequence: CASSTGTTYEQYF.

Many counts were recorded for this clonotype. V usage is TRBV6-1 and J usage is TRBJ1-5, with D possibly TRBD1 on 5 matching bases. Per germline, CDR1 MNHNS and CDR2 SASEGT. Trimming removed 6 bases from V and 1 base from J, with 13 bases in between. This CDR3 has 15 residues. CDR3: CASSEQEGSNQPQHF. The CDR3 DNA is TGTGCCAGCAGCGAACAGGAGGGGAGCAATCAGCCCCAGCATTTT.

This clonotype was counted many times. V gene TRBV28 combines with J gene TRBJ1-1; D remains unclear. Trimming shortened V by 3 bases and J by 3 bases, and 8 bases separated the two germline ends. From germline, CDR1 is MDHEN and CDR2 SYDVKM. The CDR3 covers 13 residues. Here the CDR3 reads CASSFRFYTEAFF. CDR3 bases: TGTGCCAGCAGTTTTCGTTTCTACACTGAAGCTTTCTTT.

This clonotype has ten or more counts. The CDR3 reads CSAPPGHQETQYF. CDR3 nucleotide sequence: TGCAGTGCTCCTCCGGGACACCAAGAGACCCAGTACTTC. The chain links TRBV20-1 to TRBJ2-5; perhaps D is TRBD1 or TRBD2 (5 bases each). The CDR3 covers 13 residues. Germline V lookup: CDR1 DFQATT, CDR2 SNEGSKA (reference sequence). V was cut by 5 bases and J by 0 bases, with 10 bases left in between.

The sample holds many counts of this clonotype. The chain uses TRBV6-1 and TRBJ1-2; no reliable D call. The CDR3 extends over 10 amino acids. Per the germline V gene, CDR1 is MNHNS and CDR2 is SASEGT. Trimming stripped 7 bases from V and 8 bases from J, with 8 bases between. The CDR3 protein is CASKLGGYTF. CDR3 nucleotides: TGTGCCAGCAAATTGGGAGGCTACACCTTC.

This clonotype has a count of ten or more. The chain employs TRBV2 and TRBJ2-2; 8 bases agree with TRBD2. This CDR3 has 15 amino acids. The junction had 5 bases not matched to a gene; V was cut back by 4 bases and J by 4 bases. Germline V CDR1 and CDR2: SNHLY, FYNNEI. DNA of the CDR3: TGTGCCAGCAGTGGGGGACTAGTCCGCACCGGGGAGCTGTTTTTT. This sequence encodes CASSGGLVRTGELFF.

This clonotype has more than one count but fewer than ten. Sequence at one end of the junction differs from germline and may be a read error. V is TRBV6-1 and J is TRBJ2-7; 7 bases align to TRBD2. CDR1 and CDR2 from the germline V gene are MNHNS and SASEGT. CDR3 length: 13 residues. CDR3 coding DNA: TGTGCCAGCAGTGAATGGGGGACTACGAGTTCGAACTTC. Residues: CASSEWGTTSSNF.

This clonotype was seen at least ten times. The chain recombines TRBV28 with TRBJ1-6; D call uncertain. Germline CDR1 is MDHEN and CDR2 is SYDVKM. The CDR3 has 16 residues. Trimming shortened V by 8 bases and J by 2 bases, and 16 bases separated the two germline ends. In DNA form, the CDR3 reads TGTGCCAGCGGTCCGAGGGTGAGCGCCTATAATTCACCCCTCCACTTT. Residues: CASGPRVSAYNSPLHF.

This clonotype occurred many times. The chain employs TRBV20-1 and TRBJ2-7; TRBD1 might be the D (6 bases). CDR3 length: 14 amino acids. V lost 2 bases and J lost 2, with 13 bases in between. CDR1 is DFQATT, CDR2 SNEGSKA, per germline (reference sequence). This CDR3 is CSARPRDKPYEQYF. CDR3 sequence (DNA): TGCAGTGCTAGACCCAGGGACAAACCCTACGAGCAGTACTTC.

There are many counts of this clonotype. The chain is built from TRBV6-1 and TRBJ2-5; unclear D gene. V was cut by 2 bases and J by 1 base, with 8 bases left in between. The CDR3 runs 14 residues. The germline V gene has CDR1 MNHNS and CDR2 SASEGT. The DNA of the CDR3 is TGTGCCAGCAGTGAATACACCTTCCAAGAGACCCAGTACTTC. Translation gives CASSEYTFQETQYF.

This clonotype has just a few counts. The CDR3 nucleotides read TGCGCCAGCAGCTGGGGTGGTGGAGAAAACATTCAGTACTTC. As protein: CASSWGGGENIQYF. The chain carries TRBV5-1 and TRBJ2-4; D is unresolved. Germline V gives CDR1 SGHRS, CDR2 YFSETQ. CDR3 length equals 14 residues. V was cut by 3 bases and J by 5 bases, with 12 bases left in between. Drawing the rest from reference TRBV5-1 and TRBJ2-4, the complete variable domain is KAGVTQTPRYLIKTRGQQVTLSCSPISGHRSVSWYQQTPGQGLQFLFEYFSETQRNKGNFPGRFSGRQFSNSRSEMNVSTLELGDSALYLCASSWGGGENIQYFGAGTRLSVL.